Presented here are 13 T cell receptor beta chains from one specimen sequenced in a study of blood T cell repertoires in COVID-19. Measured with immunoSEQ multiplex PCR; TCRdb has only the in-frame clones, and not every one. The data contain about 300,000 clones, 89% of them seen just once; the ten biggest clones take up over 4%. The sample comprised PBMCs or T cells enriched from blood (not recorded which). Receptor source: a man in his sixties who had recovered from COVID-19.

The rearrangement joins TRBV11-1 to TRBJ2-1; D not resolved. The length of the CDR3 is 14 residues. Germline CDR1 reads SGHAT; CDR2 reads FQDESV (reference sequence). V lost 1 base, J lost 9 bases, and 13 bases lay in between. This chain's CDR3 is CASSLVPTPGEQFF. CDR3 coding DNA: TGTGCCAGCAGCTTAGTCCCCACGCCAGGTGAGCAGTTCTTC.

This clone was counted a single time. The V call is TRBV2, the J call TRBJ2-2, with TRBD2 matching over 12 bases. CDR1 is SNHLY, CDR2 FYNNEI, per germline. The CDR3 length is 20 residues. V was pared by 0 bases and J by 1 base, with 9 bases of the junction left unmatched. CDR3: CASSEAGASGRALNTGELFF. CDR3 DNA sequence: TGTGCCAGCAGTGAAGCGGGAGCTAGCGGGAGGGCCTTGAACACCGGGGAGCTGTTTTTT. The full variable domain, its missing parts supplied by reference TRBV2 and TRBJ2-2, is EPEVTQTPSHQVTQMGQEVILRCVPISNHLYFYWYRQILGQKVEFLVSFYNNEISEKSEIFDDQFSVERPDGSNFTLKIRSTKLEDSAMYFCASSEAGASGRALNTGELFFGEGSRLTVL.

This rearrangement joins TRBV4-1 to TRBJ2-5; 9 bases are shared with TRBD1. The junction had 10 bases not matched to a gene; V was cut back by 1 base and J by 4 bases. Germline V gives CDR1 MGHRA, CDR2 YSYEKL. The CDR3 consists of 17 residues. CDR3 DNA: TGCGCCAGCAGCCAAGCCCGGGGACAGGGACCAGGAGAGACCCAGTACTTC. Its protein product is CASSQARGQGPGETQYF.

The chain combines TRBV5-4 with TRBJ2-7; 8 nucleotides line up with TRBD1. Germline assignment: CDR1 SGHNT and CDR2 YYREEE (reference sequence). J lost 2 bases, V lost 6 bases, and 7 bases had no gene match. This CDR3 is built from 14 residues. CDR3 DNA sequence: TGTGCCAGCAAGGCAGGGGGCGATCCCTACGAGCAGTACTTC. Encoded protein: CASKAGGDPYEQYF.

V gene TRBV29-1 combines with J gene TRBJ2-7; D might be TRBD2 (6 bases). CDR1 and CDR2 from the germline V gene are SQVTM and ANQGSEA. The CDR3 extends over 12 amino acids. V was pared by 4 bases and J by 3 bases, with 10 bases between. Here the CDR3 reads CSVGGLNYEQYF. The CDR3 region has the DNA TGCAGCGTTGGGGGACTTAACTACGAGCAGTACTTC.

The rearrangement joins TRBV4-2 to TRBJ2-7, with D unresolved. CDR3 length: 13 amino acids. V lost 0 bases and J 6 bases, leaving 9 bases between the germline ends. Per germline, CDR1 LGHNA and CDR2 YNFKEQ. CDR3 in amino acids: CASSQDSRVEQYF. The CDR3, as DNA: TGTGCCAGCAGCCAAGATAGCCGGGTCGAGCAGTACTTC.

J is TRBJ2-7 and V is TRBV20-1, with D possibly being TRBD1 (6 bases). The V end lost 7 bases, the J end lost 2 bases, and 9 bases lay between the germline ends. The CDR3 is made up of 11 amino acids. The germline gives CDR1 DFQATT, CDR2 SNEGSKA (reference sequence). The CDR3 DNA is TGCAGTGTAGGACAGACCTACGAGCAGTACTTC. The encoded protein is CSVGQTYEQYF.

The V call is TRBV7-9, the J call TRBJ2-1, with 10 bases matching TRBD2. The length of the CDR3 is 16 residues. J was trimmed by 8 bases and V by 5 bases; bases with no gene match: 12. Per the germline V gene, CDR1 is SEHNR and CDR2 is FQNEAQ (reference sequence). This CDR3 reads CASSPSGSNALHEQFF. For the CDR3, the DNA is TGTGCCAGCAGCCCTAGCGGGAGTAATGCGCTCCATGAGCAGTTCTTC.

The rearrangement uses TRBV18 and TRBJ2-3; TRBD2 is a possible D gene (6 bases). Germline values: CDR1 KGHSH, CDR2 LQKENI. With 3 bases removed from V and 0 bases from J, the gap between germline ends came to 10 bases. This CDR3 contains 15 residues. The CDR3 DNA follows: TGTGCCAGCTCACCTGCGGGATCTAGCACAGATACGCAGTATTTT. This gives the protein CASSPAGSSTDTQYF.

The J gene is TRBJ1-1, the V gene TRBV19; 7 positions match TRBD1. Germline trimming cut 6 bases from V and 0 bases from J; bases unmatched to any gene: 4. This CDR3 contains 14 residues. Germline V gene lookup returns CDR1 LNHDA and CDR2 SQIVND (reference sequence). The DNA of the CDR3 is TGTGCCAGTAGCCGGACAGGAATGAACACTGAAGCTTTCTTT. It specifies CASSRTGMNTEAFF.

V is TRBV30 and J is TRBJ2-7; D perhaps matches TRBD2 (7 bases). V was trimmed by 3 bases and J by 4 bases, leaving 19 bases between them. The germline V gene encodes CDR1 GTSNPN and CDR2 SVGIG (reference sequence). The length of the CDR3 is 15 residues. In nucleotides, the CDR3 is TGTGCCTGGAGGTTTAGGGGGGGGCGGGGGTACGAGCAGTACTTC. Residues: CAWRFRGGRGYEQYF.

The chain couples TRBV5-1 to TRBJ2-1, with D unclear. Germline values: CDR1 SGHRS, CDR2 YFSETQ. The CDR3 totals 15 residues. V lost 0 bases and J lost 0, with 7 bases in between. The CDR3 DNA reads TGCGCCAGCAGCTTGGTGCGTGGCTCCTACAATGAGCAGTTCTTC. It encodes CASSLVRGSYNEQFF.

In the case of this clone: This sample includes further DNA sequences coding for the same CDR3. J is TRBJ1-5 and V is TRBV18; TRBD1 is a possible D gene (6 bases). With 4 bases removed from V and 0 bases from J, the gap between germline ends came to 10 bases. The CDR3 contains 15 residues. Per the germline V gene, CDR1 is KGHSH and CDR2 is LQKENI. The CDR3 loop is CASSRTVNSNQPQHF. The CDR3 bases are TGTGCCAGCTCACGGACAGTTAATAGCAATCAGCCCCAGCATTTT.